This T cell receptor (beta chain) derives from a study of CD8 T cells in ankylosing spondylitis. This clonotype was seen ten or more times. Antigen unknown. General study points: In reactive arthritis synovial fluid and blood, some motif variants had been reported before. Disease-linked clones, CD8+, were relatively rare in peripheral blood.

TCRdb processed the 5' RACE reads anew with MiXCR; each CDR3 protein has one entry. The repertoire has 150,000 to 200,000 distinct CDR3 sequences, roughly 12% of them found once; the top ten carry just under 30%. The source material was blood, either unsorted or a sorted T cell fraction (not recorded which). This receptor was identified in a male donor with ankylosing spondylitis or in good health (not recorded which).

CDR3 loop: CASSLNIREAQYF. The DNA of the CDR3 is TGTGCCAGCAGCTTAAATATCCGAGAGGCGCAGTATTTT. V gene TRBV7-6 combines with J gene TRBJ2-3; D gene unclear. V lost 2 bases and J lost 10, with 13 bases in between. The CDR3 consists of 13 residues. Germline CDR1 reads SGHVS; CDR2 reads FNYEAQ.